This paragraph covers one TCR beta chain sequence. The sample is drawn from a study of OX40 agonist ivuxolimab in advanced cancers. Study-level background: Ivuxolimab was administered intravenously to patients at 0.01 to 10 mg/kg every 2 weeks.

This CDR3 is built from 15 residues. The ends lost 4 bases at V and 6 bases at J; junction bases unmatched: 10. Germline CDR1 SGHKS, CDR2 YYEKEE (reference sequence). Profiling relied on immunoSEQ multiplex PCR, and the TCRdb table lists in-frame clones only, not all of them. This repertoire shows around 73,000 clones, 80% to 90% found once; its top ten account for 0.4% to 0.55%. The sample consisted of CD4+ or CD8+ T cells sorted from blood, taken in a trial of the OX40 agonist ivuxolimab. The rearrangement links TRBV5-5 to TRBJ1-2, with TRBD1 identical over 9 bases. The receptor was derived from an adult with an advanced solid tumor such as melanoma, head and neck, liver or kidney cancer. Here the CDR3 reads CASSTRTGEIDGYTF. The CDR3 region has the DNA TGTGCCAGCAGCACAAGGACAGGGGAAATCGATGGCTACACCTTC.